This TCR beta chain was identified during a study of cytomegalovirus exposure and HLA in healthy donors. Study-level findings and limits: The study recorded fewer than 200 TCR beta chains that were cytomegalovirus-associated. Later work showed greater clonal expansion in HLA-associated TCR beta chains than in equally common others. Most TCR beta V segments were productive about 87% or about 30% of the time in an earlier analysis.

Notes on this clone: Its cognate antigen is unknown.

It was with 60 Vbeta and 13 Jbeta primers that the PCR ran. In the authors' methods: Approximately 11 million of the roughly 77 million unique TCR beta chains counted in a later analysis were shared. Clones were sequenced by immunoSEQ multiplex PCR, and TCRdb holds only the in-frame ones, with some missing. V, J and clone size derive from that table, while D and trimming were established from the DNA sequence. The table shows about 190,000 clones, with roughly 80% occurring only once. The CDR3 contains 15 residues. The germline gives CDR1 SGHRS, CDR2 YFSETQ. V was pared by 5 bases and J by 5 bases, with 9 bases of the junction left unmatched.

Sequencing was carried out using PBMCs. The TCR comes from a man between 40 and 49 years old in good health and CMV-seropositive. The V call is TRBV5-1, the J call TRBJ1-2; TRBD1 aligns across 10 bases. The CDR3 coding sequence is TGCGCCAGCAGGATGACAGGGGGCCGGAGATATGGCTACACCTTC. Translated: CASRMTGGRRYGYTF.